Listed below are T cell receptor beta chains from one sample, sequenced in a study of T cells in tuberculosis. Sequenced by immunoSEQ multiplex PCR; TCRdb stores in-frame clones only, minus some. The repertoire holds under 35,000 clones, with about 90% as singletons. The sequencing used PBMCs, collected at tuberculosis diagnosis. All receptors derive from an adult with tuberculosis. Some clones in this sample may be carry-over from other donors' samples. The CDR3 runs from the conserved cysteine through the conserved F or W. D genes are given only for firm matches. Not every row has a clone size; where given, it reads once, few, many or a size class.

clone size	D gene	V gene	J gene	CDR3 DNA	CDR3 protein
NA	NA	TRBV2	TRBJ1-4	TGTGCCAGCGGCGGGGGGGCTGAAAAACTGTTTTTT	CASGGGAEKLFF
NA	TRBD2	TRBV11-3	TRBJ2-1	TGTGCCAGCAGCAAACCGGGACTAGGGAATGAGCAGTTCTTC	CASSKPGLGNEQFF
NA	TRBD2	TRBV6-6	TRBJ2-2	TGTGCCAGCGGGGGGGTGAGGACCGGGGAGCTGTTTTTT	CASGGVRTGELFF
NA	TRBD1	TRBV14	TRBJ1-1	TGTGCCAGCAGCCAAGAGCTATTACAGGGGAGGTACGCGAACACTGAAGCTTTCTTT	CASSQELLQGRYANTEAFF
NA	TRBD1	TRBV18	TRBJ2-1	TGTGCCAGCTCACCAAGGACAGGGAATGAGCAGTTCTTC	CASSPRTGNEQFF
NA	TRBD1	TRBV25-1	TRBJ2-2	TGTGCCAGTAAAGGACAGGGGCGCACCGGGGAGCTGTTTTTT	CASKGQGRTGELFF
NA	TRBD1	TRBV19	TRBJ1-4	TGTGCCAGTAGTACTCAAAGGGACAGGGTATTCGAAAAACTGTTTTTT	CASSTQRDRVFEKLFF
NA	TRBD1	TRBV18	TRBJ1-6	TGTGCCAGCTCACCTCTAATGACAGGGGATCTAGGTCAAGGTTCACCCCTCCACTTT	CASSPLMTGDLGQGSPLHF
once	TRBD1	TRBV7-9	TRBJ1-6	TGTGCCAGCAGCCTAAGACCCGGGACAGGGGAGTGGGATTCACCCCTCCACTTT	CASSLRPGTGEWDSPLHF
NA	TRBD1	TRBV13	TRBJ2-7	TGTGCCAGCAGCCCCACCGGGACAGGGGCCATCCTTTGGCAGTACTTC	CASSPTGTGAILWQYF
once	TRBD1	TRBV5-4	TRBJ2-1	TGTGCCAGCAGACCGTCGACAGGGTTAATCAATGAGCAGTTCTTC	CASRPSTGLINEQFF
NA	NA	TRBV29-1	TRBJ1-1	TGCACCTGTGGGGGCGACACTGAAGCTTTCTTT	CTCGGDTEAFF
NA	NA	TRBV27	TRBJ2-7	TGTGCCAGCAGTTTATCTGCAGGGGTAAGCTCCTACGAGCAGTACTTC	CASSLSAGVSSYEQYF
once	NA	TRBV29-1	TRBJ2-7	TGCAGCGTTGGTGACAACTCCTACGAGCAGTACTTC	CSVGDNSYEQYF
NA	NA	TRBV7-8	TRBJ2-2	TGTGCCAGCAGCTCCCATGGTGGGGGGAGGACCGGGGAGCTGTTTTTT	CASSSHGGGRTGELFF
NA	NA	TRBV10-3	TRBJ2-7	TGTGCCATCAGTGGTAAGGGGCCCTCCTCCTACGAGCAGTACTTC	CAISGKGPSSYEQYF
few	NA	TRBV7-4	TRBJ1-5	TGTGCCAGCAGCTTGAGGGAGCCCCAGCATTTT	CASSLREPQHF
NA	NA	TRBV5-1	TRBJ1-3	TGCGCCAGCAGCTTGGCCCCCGTGGAGATCTCTGGAAACACCATATATTTT	CASSLAPVEISGNTIYF
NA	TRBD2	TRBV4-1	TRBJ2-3	TGCGCCAGCAGCCAAAACCCAGCTAGCGGGGGGACAGATACGCAGTATTTT	CASSQNPASGGTDTQYF
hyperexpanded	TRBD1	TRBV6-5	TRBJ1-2	TGTGCCAGCAGAATTACAGGGGACTATGGCTACACCTTC	CASRITGDYGYTF
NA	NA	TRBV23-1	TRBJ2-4	TGCGCCACCCCCCCCTGGGCAGCCAGCCTAGCCAAAAACATTCAGTACTTC	CATPPWAASLAKNIQYF
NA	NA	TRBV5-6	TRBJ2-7	TGTGCCAGCAGCTATCCTTCCGGGGGACTCGAGCAGTACTTC	CASSYPSGGLEQYF
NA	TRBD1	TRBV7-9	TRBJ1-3	TGTGCCAGCAGAGGGACAGCTCCTGGAAACACCATATATTTT	CASRGTAPGNTIYF
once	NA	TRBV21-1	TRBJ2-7	TGTGCCAGCAGCAAAAAAATTGCGGGACTAGCGTACGCCTACGAGCAGTACTTC	CASSKKIAGLAYAYEQYF
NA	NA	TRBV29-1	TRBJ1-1	TGCAGCGTTGAAAGGGGGGGGAAAGCTTTCTTT	CSVERGGKAFF
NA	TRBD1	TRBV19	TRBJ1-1	TGTGCCACCCTGGACAGGCAGAACACTGAAGCTTTCTTT	CATLDRQNTEAFF
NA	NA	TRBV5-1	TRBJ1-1	TGCGCCAGCAGCCAACAAATCGGGGACACTGAAGCTTTCTTT	CASSQQIGDTEAFF
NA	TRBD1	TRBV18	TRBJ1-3	TGTGCCAGCTCACCACCCGCGGGGACAGGGGTGACCGGAAACACCATATATTTT	CASSPPAGTGVTGNTIYF
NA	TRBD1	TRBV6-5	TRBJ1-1	TGTGCCAGCAGACAGGGGGTGAACACTGAAGCTTTCTTT	CASRQGVNTEAFF
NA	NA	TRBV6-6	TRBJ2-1	TGTGCCAGCAACTTACCCGGGGACAAGCAGTTCTTC	CASNLPGDKQFF
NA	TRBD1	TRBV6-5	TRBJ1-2	TGTGCCAGCAGTTACTCGAGCAGGGGGTACTATGGCTACACCTTC	CASSYSSRGYYGYTF
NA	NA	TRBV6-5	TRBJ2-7	TGTGCCAGCAGTTACTCGAACTCCGGGATAAGATACGAGCAGTACTTC	CASSYSNSGIRYEQYF
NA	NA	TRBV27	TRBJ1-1	TGTGCCAGCGTCTCAACAGGGTTTCGCACTGAAGCTTTCTTT	CASVSTGFRTEAFF
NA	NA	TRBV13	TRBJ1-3	TGTGCCAGCAGCTTAGGGACAGCTGGAAACACCATATATTTT	CASSLGTAGNTIYF
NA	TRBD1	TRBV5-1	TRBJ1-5	TGCGCCAGCAGCTTGGAGGGGGCGGGCAATCAGCCCCAGCATTTT	CASSLEGAGNQPQHF
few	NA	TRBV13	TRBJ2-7	TGTGCCAGCAGCCACAAAGTCCTGGGCCCAGACAAGAGCTCCTACGAGCAGTACTTC	CASSHKVLGPDKSSYEQYF
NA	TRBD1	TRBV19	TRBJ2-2	TGTGCCAGTCGGACAGGGGGATTCACCGGGGAGCTGTTTTTT	CASRTGGFTGELFF
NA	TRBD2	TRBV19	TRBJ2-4	TGTGCCAGTAGTATAGTGGATAGCGGGAACATTCAGTACTTC	CASSIVDSGNIQYF
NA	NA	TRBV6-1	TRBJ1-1	TGTGCCAGCAGTGAAGGCAGGGGCACTGAAGCTTTCTTT	CASSEGRGTEAFF